The 10 T cell receptor beta chains listed next were all sequenced from one sample in a study of T cell responses to AZD1222 COVID-19 vaccine. Only in-frame clones appear in the TCRdb table, and some are missing; sequencing was by immunoSEQ multiplex PCR. This table has over 100,000 clones, around 90% appearing once. Sequenced material: peripheral blood, taken on day 0 of AZD1222 vaccination. These receptors all stem from an adult in good health.

This rearrangement joins TRBV4-1 to TRBJ1-4, with 7 bases matching TRBD1. The CDR3 spans 17 residues. The germline V gene has CDR1 MGHRA and CDR2 YSYEKL. With V trimmed by 0 bases and J by 6 bases, 10 bases remained unmatched. CDR3 protein: CASSQDGAGTEYEKLFF. The CDR3 region has the DNA TGCGCCAGCAGCCAAGATGGGGCCGGGACAGAGTATGAAAAACTGTTTTTT.

The J gene is TRBJ1-2, the V gene TRBV10-3; TRBD1 aligns across 10 bases. The CDR3 runs to 15 residues. Per the germline V gene, CDR1 is ENHRY and CDR2 is SYGVKD. With 6 bases clipped from V and 7 bases from J, the junction kept 11 bases outside the gene matches. CDR3 loop: CAIRKTGGSQGGYTF. DNA for the CDR3: TGTGCCATCAGGAAGACAGGGGGCAGCCAGGGTGGCTACACCTTC.

This chain connects TRBV19 to TRBJ1-4; 8 positions agree with TRBD1. The V segment lost 7 bases and the J segment 8 bases; nucleotides outside the gene matches: 9. Germline lookup yields CDR1 LNHDA and CDR2 SQIVND (reference sequence). This CDR3 is built from 14 residues. CDR3: CASNSGGQVEKLFF. The CDR3 bases are TGTGCCAGTAACTCGGGGGGACAGGTCGAAAAACTGTTTTTT.

The chain is built from TRBV5-1 and TRBJ2-5, with 7 bases lining up with TRBD1. The CDR3 covers 15 residues. With V trimmed by 3 bases and J by 5 bases, 10 bases remained unmatched. The germline CDR1 and CDR2 sequences are SGHRS and YFSETQ. This CDR3 reads CASSYQGQDPETQYF. The CDR3 DNA sequence: TGCGCCAGCAGCTACCAAGGACAGGACCCGGAGACCCAGTACTTC.

The CDR3 loop reads CASSSNRVVEQYF. In nucleotides, the CDR3 is TGTGCCAGCAGTTCGAACAGGGTGGTCGAGCAGTACTTC. This rearrangement joins TRBV6-2 or TRBV6-3 to TRBJ2-7; D possibly corresponds to TRBD1 (6 bases). Germline V CDR1 and CDR2: MNHEY, SVGEGT. With 4 bases removed from V and 6 bases from J, the gap between germline ends came to 13 bases. CDR3 size: 13 residues.

The V call is TRBV5-1, the J call TRBJ1-4; D not certain. The V and J ends lost 3 bases and 2 bases respectively, with 11 bases between them. The CDR3 sequence is 15 residues long. Germline V gives CDR1 SGHRS, CDR2 YFSETQ. The CDR3 is CASSSTSGTNEKLFF. CDR3 DNA: TGCGCCAGCAGCTCCACTTCAGGTACTAATGAAAAACTGTTTTTT.

Only a few counts were recorded for this clone. The chain links TRBV4-3 to TRBJ1-3; 8 bases align to TRBD1. Germline V gene data show CDR1 as LGHNA and CDR2 as YSLEER. V was clipped by 2 bases and J by 4 bases; unmatched bases: 4. The CDR3 is 15 amino acids. The CDR3 spells CASSQSRGPGNTIYF. CDR3 nucleotide sequence: TGCGCCAGCAGCCAATCCAGGGGGCCAGGAAACACCATATATTTT.

The rearrangement links TRBV4-2 to TRBJ1-2; 10 nucleotides align to TRBD1. The J segment lost 5 bases and the V segment lost 5 bases, leaving 11 bases of the junction unmatched. The CDR3 is 16 residues long. Looked up from germline, CDR1 is LGHNA and CDR2 is YNFKEQ. CDR3 bases: TGTGCCAGCAGCTTGTTGACAGGGGGCGCGGATTATGGCTACACCTTC. Its protein product is CASSLLTGGADYGYTF.

J is TRBJ1-2 and V is TRBV19; no reliable D call. The CDR3 runs to 14 residues. Germline CDR1 reads LNHDA; CDR2 reads SQIVND (reference sequence). V was shortened by 3 bases and J by 2 bases, with 10 bases between the two germline ends. CDR3 region: CASSISFLNYGYTF. The CDR3 nucleotides are TGTGCCAGTAGTATTTCATTTTTAAACTATGGCTACACCTTC.

This clone occurred once. The rearrangement uses TRBV12-5 and TRBJ2-1; D unresolved. The CDR3 is 16 amino acids. V lost 0 bases and J 1 base, leaving 10 bases between the germline ends. CDR1 and CDR2 from the germline V gene are LGHNT and FRNRAP. As DNA, the CDR3 is TGTGCTAGTGGTTTGGTACAGAGCGCTTCCTACAATGAGCAGTTCTTC. Protein product: CASGLVQSASYNEQFF. The variable domain in full, with the rest retrieved from reference TRBV12-5 and TRBJ2-1, is DARVTQTPRHKVTEMGQEVTMRCQPILGHNTVFWYRQTMMQGLELLAYFRNRAPLDDSGMPKDRFSAEMPDATLATLKIQPSEPRDSAVYFCASGLVQSASYNEQFFGPGTRLTVL.